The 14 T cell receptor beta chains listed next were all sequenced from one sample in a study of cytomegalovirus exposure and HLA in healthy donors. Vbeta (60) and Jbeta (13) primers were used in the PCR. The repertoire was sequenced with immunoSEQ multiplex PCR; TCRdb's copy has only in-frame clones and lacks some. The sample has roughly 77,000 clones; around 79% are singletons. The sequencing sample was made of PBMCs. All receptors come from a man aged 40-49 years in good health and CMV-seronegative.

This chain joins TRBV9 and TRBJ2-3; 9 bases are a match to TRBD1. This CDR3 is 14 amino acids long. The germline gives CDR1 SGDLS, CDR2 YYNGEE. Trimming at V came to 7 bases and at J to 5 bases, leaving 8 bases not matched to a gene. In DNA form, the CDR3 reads TGTGCCAGCGACTCCGGGACAGGGTTAGATACGCAGTATTTT. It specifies CASDSGTGLDTQYF.

For the CDR3, the DNA is TGTGCCAGCTCACCACAACAGGGGCGGGATGAAAAACTGTTTTTT. Translating gives CASSPQQGRDEKLFF. This chain connects TRBV18 to TRBJ1-4; 7 bases agree with TRBD1. The CDR3 spans 15 residues. CDR1 KGHSH and CDR2 LQKENI come from the germline V gene. Trimming took 1 base from V and 6 from J; bases not matched to a gene: 5.

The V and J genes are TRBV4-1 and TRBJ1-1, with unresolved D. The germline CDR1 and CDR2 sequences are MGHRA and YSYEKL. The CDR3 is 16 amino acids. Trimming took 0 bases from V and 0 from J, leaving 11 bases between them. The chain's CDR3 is CASSQDEIQVNTEAFF. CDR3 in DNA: TGCGCCAGCAGCCAAGATGAAATTCAGGTGAACACTGAAGCTTTCTTT.

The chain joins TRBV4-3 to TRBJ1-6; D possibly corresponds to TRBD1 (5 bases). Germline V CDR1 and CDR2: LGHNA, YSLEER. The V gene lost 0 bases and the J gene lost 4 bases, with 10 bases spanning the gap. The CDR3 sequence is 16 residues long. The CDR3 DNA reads TGCGCCAGCAGCCAAGATCCACAGGCATATAATTCACCCCTCCACTTT. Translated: CASSQDPQAYNSPLHF.

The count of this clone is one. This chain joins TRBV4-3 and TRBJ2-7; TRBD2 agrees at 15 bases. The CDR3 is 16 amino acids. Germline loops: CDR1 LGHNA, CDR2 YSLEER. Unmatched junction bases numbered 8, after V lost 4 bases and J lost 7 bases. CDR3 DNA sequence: TGCGCCAGCAGCCCAGCCTCAGGACTAGCGGGAGGGGAGCAGTACTTC. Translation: CASSPASGLAGGEQYF.

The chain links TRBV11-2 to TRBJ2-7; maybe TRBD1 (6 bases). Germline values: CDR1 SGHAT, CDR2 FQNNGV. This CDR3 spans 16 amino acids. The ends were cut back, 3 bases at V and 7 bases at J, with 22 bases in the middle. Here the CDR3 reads CASSFATGSPVGEQYF. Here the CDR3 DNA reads TGTGCCAGCAGCTTCGCGACAGGTTCCCCGGTGGGGGAGCAGTACTTC.

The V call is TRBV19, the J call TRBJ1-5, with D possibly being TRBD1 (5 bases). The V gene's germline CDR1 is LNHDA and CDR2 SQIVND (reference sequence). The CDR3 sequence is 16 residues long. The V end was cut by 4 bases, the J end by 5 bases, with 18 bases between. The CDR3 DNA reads TGTGCCAGTAGTACCCGTGCAGGGCCGAAATATCAGCCCCAGCATTTT. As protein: CASSTRAGPKYQPQHF.

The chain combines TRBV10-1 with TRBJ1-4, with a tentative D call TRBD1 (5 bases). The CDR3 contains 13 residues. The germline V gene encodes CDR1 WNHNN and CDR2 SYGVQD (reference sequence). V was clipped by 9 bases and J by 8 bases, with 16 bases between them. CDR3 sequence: CASSRDSGEKLFF. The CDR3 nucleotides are TGCGCCAGTTCCCGGGACTCAGGAGAAAAACTGTTTTTT.

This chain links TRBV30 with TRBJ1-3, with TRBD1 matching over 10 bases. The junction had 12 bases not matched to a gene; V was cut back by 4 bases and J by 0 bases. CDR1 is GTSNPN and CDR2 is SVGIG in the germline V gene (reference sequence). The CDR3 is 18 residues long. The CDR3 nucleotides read TGTGCCTGGACCTACCCGGGGACAGGGGTTCCCTCTGGAAACACCATATATTTT. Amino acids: CAWTYPGTGVPSGNTIYF.

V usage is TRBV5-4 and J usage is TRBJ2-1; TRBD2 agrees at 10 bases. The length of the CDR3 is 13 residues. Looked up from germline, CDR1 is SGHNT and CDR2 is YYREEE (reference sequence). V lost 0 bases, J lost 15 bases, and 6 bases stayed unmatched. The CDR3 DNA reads TGTGCCAGCAGCTTGGTGGGACTAGCGAGGTTGTTCTTC. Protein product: CASSLVGLARLFF.

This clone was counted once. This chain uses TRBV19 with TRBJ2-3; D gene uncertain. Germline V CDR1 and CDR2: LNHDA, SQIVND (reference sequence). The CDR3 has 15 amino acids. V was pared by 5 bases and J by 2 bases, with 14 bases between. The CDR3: CASSPTTSLTDTQYF. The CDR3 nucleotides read TGTGCCAGTAGTCCCACCACTTCCCTCACAGATACGCAGTATTTT.

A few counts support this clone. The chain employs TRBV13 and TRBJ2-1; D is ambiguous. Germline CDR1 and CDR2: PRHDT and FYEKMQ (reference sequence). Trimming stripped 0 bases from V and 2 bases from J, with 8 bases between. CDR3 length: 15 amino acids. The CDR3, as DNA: TGTGCCAGCAGCTTAGGCAGTGGTCCCTACAATGAGCAGTTCTTC. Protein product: CASSLGSGPYNEQFF.

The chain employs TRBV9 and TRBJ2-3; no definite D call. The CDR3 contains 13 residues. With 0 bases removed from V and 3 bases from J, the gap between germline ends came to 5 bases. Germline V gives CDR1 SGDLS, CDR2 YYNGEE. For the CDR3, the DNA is TGTGCCAGCAGCGTAGCGGGTACAGATACGCAGTATTTT. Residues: CASSVAGTDTQYF.

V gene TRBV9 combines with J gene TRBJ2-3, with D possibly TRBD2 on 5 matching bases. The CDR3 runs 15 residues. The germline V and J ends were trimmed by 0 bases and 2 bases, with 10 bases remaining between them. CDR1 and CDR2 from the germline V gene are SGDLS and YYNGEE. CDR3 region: CASSVGTGITDTQYF. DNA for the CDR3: TGTGCCAGCAGCGTAGGAACGGGGATCACAGATACGCAGTATTTT.